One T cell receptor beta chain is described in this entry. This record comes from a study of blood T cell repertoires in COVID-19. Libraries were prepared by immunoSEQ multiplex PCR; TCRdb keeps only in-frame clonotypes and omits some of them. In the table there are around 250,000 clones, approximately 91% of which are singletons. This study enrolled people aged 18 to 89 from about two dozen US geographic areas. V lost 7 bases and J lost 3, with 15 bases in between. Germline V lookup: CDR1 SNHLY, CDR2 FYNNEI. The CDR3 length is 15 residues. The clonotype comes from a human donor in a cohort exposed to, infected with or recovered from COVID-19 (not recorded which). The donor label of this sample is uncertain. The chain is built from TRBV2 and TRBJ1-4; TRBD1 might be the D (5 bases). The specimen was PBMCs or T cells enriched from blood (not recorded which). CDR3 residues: CASNLKTVPNEKLFF. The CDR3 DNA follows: TGTGCCAGCAATCTAAAGACAGTCCCTAATGAAAAACTGTTTTTT.